This T cell receptor beta chain was retrieved from a study of blood T cells in healthy people across ages. With a J-beta primer mix and a sample-barcoded 5' primer, a second PCR ran 7 to 11 cycles. Each CDR3 protein gets one entry after TCRdb re-called the 5' RACE reads with MiXCR. The sample carries about 1,500,000 distinct CDR3 sequences, 28% recorded once. Trimming cost V 7 bases and J 4 bases, with 12 bases left between them. Germline V gives CDR1 SNHLY, CDR2 FYNNEI. This CDR3 contains 13 residues. The chain is built from TRBV2 and TRBJ2-3, with D unresolved. This TCR was sampled from a woman aged 25-40 years in good health. Sequencing input: blood. The chain's CDR3 is CASMRLAPDTQYF. In DNA form, the CDR3 reads TGTGCCAGCATGAGACTTGCCCCAGATACGCAGTATTTT.